This is a list of T cell receptor beta chains from one sample in a study of blood T cell repertoires in COVID-19. Generated by immunoSEQ multiplex PCR, the TCRdb table keeps only in-frame clones and is missing some. The data contain 140,000 to 150,000 clones, around 78% of them singletons. Sequencing was carried out using peripheral blood. These receptor sequences come from an older woman with acute or convalescent COVID-19. CDR3s include the opening cysteine and the closing phenylalanine or tryptophan. D genes are given only for firm matches. The listing skips clone size in some rows; elsewhere it reads once, few, many or a size class.

TRBJ2-5 | NA | NA | TRBV7-3 | CASSLTGVGAQETQYF | TGTGCCAGCAGCTTAACAGGGGTAGGAGCCCAAGAGACCCAGTACTTC
TRBJ2-7 | TRBD1 | NA | TRBV4-1 | CASSQTRDRIPGGQYF | TGCGCCAGCAGCCAAACCAGGGACAGAATTCCGGGCGGGCAGTACTTC
TRBJ1-5 | NA | NA | TRBV2 | CASSRTGVGQPQHF | TGTGCCAGCAGTAGGACGGGAGTGGGGCAGCCCCAGCATTTT
TRBJ1-5 | NA | NA | TRBV18 | CASSMAGNSNQPQHF | TGTGCCAGTTCCATGGCGGGGAATAGCAATCAGCCCCAGCATTTT
TRBJ2-7 | NA | NA | TRBV19 | CASSISGTVTYEQYF | TGTGCCAGTAGTATATCCGGGACTGTTACCTACGAGCAGTACTTC
TRBJ1-5 | NA | NA | TRBV27 | CASSFGRVLPQHF | TGTGCCAGCAGTTTCGGCAGGGTACTGCCCCAGCATTTT
TRBJ2-3 | NA | once | TRBV24-1 | CATSDIRADTQYF | TGTGCCACCAGTGACATTAGAGCAGATACGCAGTATTTT
TRBJ1-2 | NA | NA | TRBV28 | CASSEGPGQRGYTF | TGTGCCAGCAGTGAAGGACCGGGACAAAGGGGCTACACCTTC
TRBJ2-1 | TRBD2 | NA | TRBV29-1 | CSVAPPEREWFNEQFF | TGCAGCGTTGCCCCCCCCGAGCGGGAATGGTTCAATGAGCAGTTCTTC
TRBJ2-3 | TRBD1 | NA | TRBV5-5 | CASSTGGQGGGQYF | TGTGCCAGCAGCACCGGAGGACAGGGGGGCGGGCAGTATTTT
TRBJ1-6 | NA | NA | TRBV9 | CASSVGDRSPLHF | TGTGCCAGCAGCGTAGGCGACAGGTCACCCCTCCACTTT
TRBJ2-7 | TRBD2 | NA | TRBV5-6 | CASSREAYEQYF | TGTGCCAGCAGCCGGGAGGCCTACGAGCAGTACTTC
TRBJ2-7 | NA | NA | TRBV27 | CASSLSGTFYEQYF | TGTGCCAGCAGTTTATCCGGGACTTTCTACGAGCAGTACTTC
TRBJ2-7 | TRBD1 | NA | TRBV11-3 | CASSRQGFSYEQYF | TGTGCCAGCAGTCGACAGGGGTTTAGCTACGAGCAGTACTTC
TRBJ1-2 | NA | NA | TRBV5-4 | CASSLVASASYYGYTF | TGTGCCAGCAGCTTGGTGGCCTCAGCTAGTTACTATGGCTACACCTTC
TRBJ2-1 | TRBD2 | NA | TRBV14 | CASSARGAGASDEQFF | TGTGCCAGCAGCGCCCGAGGAGCGGGAGCTTCGGATGAGCAGTTCTTC
TRBJ2-5 | NA | few | TRBV5-5 | CASSLASGQETQYF | TGTGCCAGCAGCTTGGCCTCAGGGCAAGAGACCCAGTACTTC
TRBJ2-1 | TRBD2 | NA | TRBV6-5 | CASRGLAGEYNEQFF | TGTGCCAGCAGGGGACTAGCGGGAGAGTACAATGAGCAGTTCTTC
TRBJ2-1 | TRBD2 | NA | TRBV11-1 | CASSWVAGNEQFF | TGTGCCAGCAGCTGGGTAGCGGGAAACGAGCAGTTCTTC
TRBJ2-2 | NA | NA | TRBV4-1 | CASSTGSTGELFF | TGCGCCAGCAGTACCGGGAGCACCGGGGAGCTGTTTTTT
TRBJ2-2 | TRBD2 | NA | TRBV14 | CASSQVAGEWSGELFF | TGTGCCAGCAGCCAAGTCGCGGGAGAATGGTCCGGGGAGCTGTTTTTT
TRBJ2-3 | NA | NA | TRBV6-4 | CASSAQGLGTDTQYF | TGTGCCAGCAGTGCCCAGGGGCTGGGGACAGATACGCAGTATTTT
TRBJ2-3 | TRBD2 | NA | TRBV14 | CASSQGPSGRRYTQYF | TGTGCCAGCAGCCAAGGTCCTAGCGGGAGACGGTATACGCAGTATTTT
TRBJ2-1 | NA | once | TRBV19 | CASSTGQYNEQFF | TGTGCCAGTAGTACTGGACAGTACAATGAGCAGTTCTTC
TRBJ1-1 | TRBD1 | once | TRBV4-1 | CASSQSRGVNTEAFF | TGCGCCAGCAGCCAAAGCAGGGGGGTAAACACTGAAGCTTTCTTT
TRBJ2-1 | NA | NA | TRBV28 | CASSFRSLQSEQFF | TGTGCCAGCAGTTTTCGTAGCCTCCAAAGTGAGCAGTTCTTC
TRBJ2-5 | TRBD2 | NA | TRBV5-6 | CASSLRTSGRGETQYF | TGTGCCAGCAGCTTGAGGACTAGCGGGAGGGGGGAGACCCAGTACTTC
TRBJ2-2 | NA | few | TRBV5-6 | CASSLQGVGTGELFF | TGTGCCAGCAGCCTACAGGGAGTAGGCACCGGGGAGCTGTTTTTT
TRBJ1-1 | NA | NA | TRBV27 | CASSLAQGRTEAFF | TGTGCCAGCAGTCTCGCACAGGGAAGGACTGAAGCTTTCTTT
TRBJ2-7 | TRBD2 | once | TRBV15 | CATSREGGDSAEQYF | TGTGCCACCAGCAGAGAGGGAGGGGATTCTGCCGAGCAGTACTTC
TRBJ2-7 | NA | once | TRBV30 | CAWHPPGQTYEQYF | TGTGCCTGGCATCCACCGGGACAAACCTACGAGCAGTACTTC
TRBJ2-7 | NA | NA | TRBV19 | CASSMFRDSPYEQYF | TGTGCCAGTAGTATGTTCCGGGACTCCCCCTACGAGCAGTACTTC